The clone carrying this T cell receptor (beta chain) is labeled as large (0.1 to 1%). TCRdb independently ran MiXCR on the RACE reads; one entry per CDR3 protein. The sample lists about 84,000 distinct CDR3 sequences, 11% occurring once. Germline V lookup: CDR1 MDHEN, CDR2 SYDVKM. The CDR3 totals 13 residues. V was pared by 4 bases and J by 9 bases, with 13 bases between. This entry belongs to a study of human T cells and chemical hapten exposure. Time point meaning: patch test 3, about 24 weeks after DPC sensitization. Documented treatment: therapeutic diphenylcyclopropenone sensitization with weekly scalp DPC.

Source: whole blood, taken in connection with sensitization to the hapten diphenylcyclopropenone (DPC). The rearrangement uses TRBV28 and TRBJ2-4; D ambiguous. The clonotype was recovered from a woman in her forties or fifties with alopecia areata. Some clones in this sample may be carry-over from other donors' samples. The CDR3 spells CASSSRNRGIQYF. The CDR3 DNA reads TGTGCCAGCAGTTCCCGCAACCGCGGCATTCAGTACTTC.